The 9 T cell receptor beta chains below were found in one sample sequenced in a study of cytomegalovirus exposure and HLA in healthy donors. The PCR used 60 Vbeta and 13 Jbeta primers. Profiled with immunoSEQ multiplex PCR; TCRdb holds only in-frame clones, not every one. The sample shows 150,000 to 200,000 clones, over 70% of them seen only once. Sequencing input: PBMCs. Source of these receptors: a woman aged 25 to 39 in good health and CMV-seronegative.

V is TRBV5-6 and J is TRBJ2-7; weak D call: TRBD2 (5 bases). This CDR3 has 13 residues. V was clipped by 0 bases and J by 6 bases, with 10 bases between them. Germline CDR1 reads SGHDT; CDR2 reads YYEEEE. CDR3 loop: CASSLAGIGEQYF. DNA of the CDR3: TGTGCCAGCAGCTTGGCGGGGATCGGCGAGCAGTACTTC.

The chain carries TRBV4-1 and TRBJ1-4, with D maybe TRBD1 (6 bases). V shed 4 bases and J shed 3 bases, with 12 bases lying between them. This CDR3 has 15 amino acids. The V gene's germline CDR1 is MGHRA and CDR2 YSYEKL. CDR3 sequence: CASSRPGTSNEKLFF. CDR3 bases: TGCGCCAGCAGCCGCCCCGGGACATCTAATGAAAAACTGTTTTTT.

The CDR3 DNA is TGTGCCAGCAGTTCCCCCGGTCGTGTGCGCTACGAGCAGTACTTC. Translated, it gives CASSSPGRVRYEQYF. The chain has TRBV28 and TRBJ2-7; no reliable D call. Germline V gene data show CDR1 as MDHEN and CDR2 as SYDVKM. V was shortened by 4 bases and J by 3 bases, with 16 bases between the two germline ends. The CDR3 is made up of 15 amino acids.

The V gene is TRBV7-9, the J gene TRBJ2-1; D might be TRBD2 (7 bases). The germline V gene has CDR1 SEHNR and CDR2 FQNEAQ (reference sequence). Trimming cost V 6 bases and J 4 bases, with 19 bases left between them. The CDR3 runs 16 residues. The CDR3 sequence: CASSPAVGGGYNEQFF. DNA of the CDR3: TGTGCCAGCAGTCCTGCTGTAGGGGGGGGATACAATGAGCAGTTCTTC.

As to this clone: The germline gene is not matched at one end of the junction; a read error may be the cause. J is TRBJ2-1 and V is TRBV7-9; the D gene is possibly TRBD1 (5 bases). Germline V lookup: CDR1 SEHNR, CDR2 FQNEAQ (reference sequence). The CDR3 extends over 13 amino acids. The CDR3 is CSSSPPLGHEQFF. The CDR3 nucleotides are TGTTCCAGCAGCCCGCCCCTGGGGCATGAGCAGTTCTTC.

This chain links TRBV19 with TRBJ2-5, with D tentatively TRBD2 (5 bases). This CDR3 comprises 18 residues. From germline, CDR1 is LNHDA and CDR2 SQIVND (reference sequence). V shed 3 bases and J shed 2 bases, with 22 bases lying between them. DNA for the CDR3: TGTGCCAGTAGTATCCACAACCCCGGGGTAGCCACTCAAGAGACCCAGTACTTC. This translates into CASSIHNPGVATQETQYF. The full variable domain, completed using reference TRBV19 and TRBJ2-5, is DGGITQSPKYLFRKEGQNVTLSCEQNLNHDAMYWYRQDPGQGLRLIYYSQIVNDFQKGDIAEGYSVSREKKESFPLTVTSAQKNPTAFYLCASSIHNPGVATQETQYFGPGTRLLVL.

V usage is TRBV13 and J usage is TRBJ1-2, with D possibly TRBD1 on 5 matching bases. Trimming shortened V by 2 bases and J by 2 bases, and 12 bases separated the two germline ends. The CDR3 runs to 15 residues. Germline V gene data show CDR1 as PRHDT and CDR2 as FYEKMQ (reference sequence). In nucleotides, the CDR3 is TGTGCCAGCAGCTTATTACAGGAGGGCAACTATGGCTACACCTTC. This encodes CASSLLQEGNYGYTF. Variable domain in full (rest from reference TRBV13 and TRBJ1-2): AAGVIQSPRHLIKEKRETATLKCYPIPRHDTVYWYQQGPGQDPQFLISFYEKMQSDKGSIPDRFSAQQFSDYHSELNMSSLELGDSALYFCASSLLQEGNYGYTFGSGTRLTVV.

The rearrangement joins TRBV7-9 to TRBJ1-1, with 8 bases that match TRBD1. The CDR3 extends over 17 amino acids. Germline-derived CDR1 and CDR2 are SEHNR and FQNEAQ (reference sequence). Trimming took 2 bases from V and 7 from J; bases not matched to a gene: 15. DNA for the CDR3: TGTGCCAGCAGCTTATTAACCGGCCAGGGGGCGGTGAGTGAAGCTTTCTTT. Protein product: CASSLLTGQGAVSEAFF.

The CDR3 DNA follows: TGTGCCAGCAGCGGAGGGATACCGTACACCGGGGAGCTGTTTTTT. This sequence encodes CASSGGIPYTGELFF. The V call is TRBV9, the J call TRBJ2-2; tentative D call: TRBD2 (5 bases). Germline values: CDR1 SGDLS, CDR2 YYNGEE. The CDR3 spans 15 residues. Trimming took off 3 bases at V and 3 bases at J, with 12 bases between the two ends. Combining the CDR3 with reference TRBV9 and TRBJ2-2 gives the whole variable domain DSGVTQTPKHLITATGQRVTLRCSPRSGDLSVYWYQQSLDQGLQFLIQYYNGEERAKGNILERFSAQQFPDLHSELNLSSLELGDSALYFCASSGGIPYTGELFFGEGSRLTVL.